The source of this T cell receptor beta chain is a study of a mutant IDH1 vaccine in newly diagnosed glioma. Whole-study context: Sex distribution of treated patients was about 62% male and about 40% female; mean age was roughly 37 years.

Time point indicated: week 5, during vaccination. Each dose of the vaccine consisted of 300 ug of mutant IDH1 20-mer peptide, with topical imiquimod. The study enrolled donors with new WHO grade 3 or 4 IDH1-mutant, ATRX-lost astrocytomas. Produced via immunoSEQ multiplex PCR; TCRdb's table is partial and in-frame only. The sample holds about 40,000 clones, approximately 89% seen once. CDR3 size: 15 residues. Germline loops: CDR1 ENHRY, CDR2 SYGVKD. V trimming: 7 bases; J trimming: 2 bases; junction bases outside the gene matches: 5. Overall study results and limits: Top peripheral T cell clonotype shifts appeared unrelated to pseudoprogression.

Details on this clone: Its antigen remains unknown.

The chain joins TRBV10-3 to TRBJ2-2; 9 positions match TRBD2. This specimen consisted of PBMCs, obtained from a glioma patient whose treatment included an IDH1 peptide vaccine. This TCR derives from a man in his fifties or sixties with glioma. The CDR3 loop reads CAITRLAANTGELFF. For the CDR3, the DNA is TGTGCCATCACCAGACTAGCGGCAAACACCGGGGAGCTGTTTTTT.